The 2 T cell receptor beta chains below were found in one sample sequenced in a study of CD4 T cells in relation to SARS-CoV-2 and coronaviruses. Unexposed donor CD4+ T cells date from about 2010-2018, before the COVID-19 pandemic. The cells were cultured for about ten days before CD4+ T cells were isolated. These receptors are not linked to any known antigen. The repertoire was sequenced with immunoSEQ multiplex PCR; TCRdb's copy has only in-frame clones and lacks some. Among more than 20,000 clones listed, about 70% were seen once. Specimen: CD4+ T cells from PBMCs, cultured in vitro. The receptors derive from a human donor in good health.

The chain recombines TRBV4-1 with TRBJ1-1, with TRBD1 as a possible D gene (5 bases). CDR3 length equals 14 residues. Trimming cost V 0 bases and J 0 bases, with 5 bases left between them. Germline CDR1 is MGHRA and CDR2 is YSYEKL. CDR3 residues: CASSQETVNTEAFF. The DNA of the CDR3 is TGCGCCAGCAGCCAAGAGACAGTGAACACTGAAGCTTTCTTT.

V gene TRBV7-9 combines with J gene TRBJ1-2; TRBD1 matches at 8 bases. Germline assignment: CDR1 SEHNR and CDR2 FQNEAQ (reference sequence). This CDR3 comprises 14 residues. Trimming removed 6 bases from V and 5 bases from J; junction bases left unmatched: 8. The CDR3 DNA follows: TGTGCCAGCAGGCCGGGCCAGGGGGCATATGGCTACACCTTC. Translation: CASRPGQGAYGYTF. Supplemented by reference TRBV7-9 and TRBJ1-2, the full variable domain reads DTGVSQNPRHKITKRGQNVTFRCDPISEHNRLYWYRQTLGQGPEFLTYFQNEAQLEKSRLLSDRFSAERPKGSFSTLEIQRTEQGDSAMYLCASRPGQGAYGYTFGSGTRLTVV.